These 14 T cell receptor beta chains came from one sample sequenced in a study of radiation and T cells in renal cell carcinoma. Time point reported: blood 2 weeks post-SBRT. The treatment: 15 Gy SBRT to primary tumor, nephrectomy 4 weeks later. Using immunoSEQ multiplex PCR, the repertoire was profiled, and TCRdb retains in-frame clones only, with some absent. Of tens of thousands of clones listed, about 86% were seen once; the top ten hold under 25%. Sequencing used blood, obtained from a patient whose treatment included radiotherapy and nephrectomy. These receptors originate from a woman in her fifties or sixties with renal cell carcinoma.

This chain links TRBV4-2 with TRBJ1-1; maybe TRBD1 (6 bases). CDR1 and CDR2 from the germline V gene are LGHNA and YNFKEQ. V dropped 4 bases and J dropped 2 bases, with 11 bases sitting between them. The CDR3 is made up of 14 amino acids. The CDR3: CASSLGQLNTEAFF. As DNA, the CDR3 is TGTGCCAGCAGCCTCGGACAGCTTAACACTGAAGCTTTCTTT.

The rearrangement links TRBV10-3 to TRBJ2-3, with 10 bases matching TRBD2. The germline gives CDR1 ENHRY, CDR2 SYGVKD. There are 15 residues in the CDR3. J lost 2 bases, V lost 6 bases, and 5 bases had no gene match. The CDR3 region is CAIRPSGRDTDTQYF. CDR3 coding DNA: TGTGCCATCAGACCTAGCGGGAGAGACACAGATACGCAGTATTTT.

The rearrangement joins TRBV5-1 to TRBJ2-5; TRBD1 matches at 9 bases. The trim removed 1 base at V and 4 bases at J, leaving 5 bases unmatched. The CDR3 covers 15 residues. Germline V gene data show CDR1 as SGHRS and CDR2 as YFSETQ. The CDR3 coding sequence is TGCGCCAGCAGCTTGATGGGACAGGGAGGAGAGACCCAGTACTTC. Encoded protein: CASSLMGQGGETQYF.

V usage is TRBV28 and J usage is TRBJ1-2; D may be TRBD1 (6 bases). Per the germline V gene, CDR1 is MDHEN and CDR2 is SYDVKM. The CDR3 runs to 15 residues. The V and J ends lost 6 bases and 0 bases respectively, with 14 bases between them. The CDR3 here is CASRPTGTSNYGYTF. CDR3 DNA sequence: TGTGCCAGCAGGCCGACAGGAACCTCTAACTATGGCTACACCTTC.

V is TRBV29-1 and J is TRBJ2-3; unclear D gene. Germline lookup yields CDR1 SQVTM and CDR2 ANQGSEA. The CDR3 consists of 14 residues. V lost 7 bases, J lost 1 base, and 15 bases lay in between. In DNA form, the CDR3 reads TGCAGCGCTACTCAGGCGACGGGCACAGATACGCAGTATTTT. Amino acids: CSATQATGTDTQYF.

The chain has TRBV4-3 and TRBJ2-3; perhaps TRBD2 as D (6 bases). CDR1 is LGHNA and CDR2 is YSLEER in the germline V gene. The CDR3 covers 16 residues. The V end lost 8 bases, the J end lost 3 bases, and 21 bases lay between the germline ends. CDR3 loop: CASPLGAGRSTDTQYF. The CDR3 DNA is TGCGCCAGCCCCCTAGGGGCAGGGAGGAGTACAGATACGCAGTATTTT.

The chain is built from TRBV4-3 and TRBJ1-1; no definite D call. V lost 0 bases to trimming and J lost 1 base, with 6 bases between them. The germline V gene encodes CDR1 LGHNA and CDR2 YSLEER. This CDR3 is built from 14 residues. This CDR3 reads CASSQDMANTEAFF. CDR3 bases: TGCGCCAGCAGCCAAGATATGGCGAACACTGAAGCTTTCTTT.

This clone was picked up one time. The rearrangement uses TRBV28 and TRBJ2-3; no clear D. In germline, CDR1 is MDHEN, CDR2 SYDVKM. Trimming removed 7 bases at V and 8 bases at J, with 13 bases between. The CDR3 covers 12 residues. CDR3 loop: CASTPPRGTQYF. The CDR3 bases are TGTGCCAGCACCCCCCCTCGAGGTACGCAGTATTTT.

The V gene is TRBV6-7, the J gene TRBJ2-3; tentative D call: TRBD2 (5 bases). Being an ORF, TRBV6-7 has a function that is uncertain. Deletions cut 11 bases from V and 4 bases from J, with 19 bases between. The CDR3 loop spans 14 amino acids. The CDR3 region is CASPRESSPDTQYF. In DNA, the CDR3 is TGTGCCTCCCCGAGGGAGTCAAGTCCAGATACGCAGTATTTT.

As regards this clone: One end of the junction varies from germline; a read error may be responsible. The chain joins TRBV7-6 to TRBJ1-6, with D maybe TRBD1 (5 bases). Germline V lookup: CDR1 SGHVS, CDR2 FNYEAQ. The CDR3 runs 14 residues. For the CDR3, the DNA is TGTGCCAGCAGCCCCGGGACCTATACTTCACCCCTCCACTTT. Translating gives CASSPGTYTSPLHF. The full variable domain, in which reference TRBV7-6 and TRBJ1-6 provide the parts outside the CDR3, is GAGVSQSPRYKVTKRGQDVALRCDPISGHVSLYWYRQALGQGPEFLTYFNYEAQQDKSGLPNDRFSAERPEGSISTLTIQRTEQRDSAMYRCASSPGTYTSPLHFGNGTRLTVT.

The J gene is TRBJ2-7, the V gene TRBV4-1; TRBD2 matches at 11 bases. There are 20 residues in the CDR3. The germline gives CDR1 MGHRA, CDR2 YSYEKL. The junction had 18 bases not matched to a gene; V was cut back by 4 bases and J by 1 base. The CDR3 nucleotides read TGCGCCAGCAGCCCCAAGTTGGGGTCGGTACTAGCGGGGGAGTCCTACGAGCAGTACTTC. Its translation: CASSPKLGSVLAGESYEQYF.

This chain links TRBV7-3 with TRBJ2-2; tentatively, D is TRBD2 (6 bases). Germline V gene sequence: CDR1 SGHTA, CDR2 FQGTGA. This CDR3 region has 16 residues. Trimming removed 1 base from V and 1 base from J, with 10 bases in between. CDR3 nucleotide sequence: TGTGCCAGCAGCTTAATGGGGGGAAAGAACACCGGGGAGCTGTTTTTT. Translation: CASSLMGGKNTGELFF.

V is TRBV7-2 and J is TRBJ2-1; D ambiguous. V lost 5 bases to trimming and J lost 2 bases, with 10 bases between them. The CDR3 covers 14 residues. Per the germline V gene, CDR1 is SGHTA and CDR2 is FQGNSA. The CDR3 reads CASSQFQTYNEQFF. In DNA form, the CDR3 reads TGTGCCAGCAGCCAGTTTCAAACCTACAATGAGCAGTTCTTC. Full variable domain (remainder filled in from reference TRBV7-2 and TRBJ2-1): GAGVSQSPSNKVTEKGKDVELRCDPISGHTALYWYRQSLGQGLEFLIYFQGNSAPDKSGLPSDRFSAERTGGSVSTLTIQRTQQEDSAVYLCASSQFQTYNEQFFGPGTRLTVL.

This sequence joins TRBV7-2 and TRBJ2-4; possible D gene TRBD1, 5 bases. Germline loops: CDR1 SGHTA, CDR2 FQGNSA. The V and J ends lost 1 base and 0 bases respectively, with 10 bases between them. The CDR3 is 16 amino acids. The CDR3 DNA reads TGTGCCAGCAGCTTAGAAGGGGCGCGAGCCAAAAACATTCAGTACTTC. This encodes CASSLEGARAKNIQYF.